A selection of T cell receptor beta chains follows, all from one sample in a study of cytomegalovirus exposure and HLA in healthy donors. Some clones are missing from TCRdb's copy, which holds only in-frame ones; the method was immunoSEQ multiplex PCR. The table has 120,000 to 150,000 clones, 61% seen once; the top ten hold over 1.5%. The specimen sequenced was PBMCs. All receptors derive from a male donor in good health and CMV-seronegative. Both conserved end residues are part of each CDR3. Fields, in order: clone size, V gene, J gene, D gene, CDR3 protein, CDR3 DNA. D genes are given only for firm matches. Rows give clone size only sometimes, using once, few, many, or a class for an expanded clone.

.,TRBV15,TRBJ2-2,.,CATSRRPPGEDTGELFF,TGTGCCACCAGCAGACGGCCTCCGGGGGAGGACACCGGGGAGCTGTTTTTT
.,TRBV5-1,TRBJ2-7,.,CASSPNLGAPTEQYF,TGCGCCAGCAGCCCCAACCTGGGGGCCCCCACGGAGCAGTACTTC
.,TRBV4-1,TRBJ1-4,TRBD1,CASSQVWGQGASTNEKLFF,TGCGCCAGCAGCCAAGTATGGGGACAGGGGGCTTCAACTAATGAAAAACTGTTTTTT
few,TRBV6-1,TRBJ1-2,TRBD1,CASRRDRAHGYTF,TGTGCCAGCAGAAGGGACAGGGCCCATGGCTACACCTTC
.,TRBV25-1,TRBJ2-5,.,CASSEYVGTGETQYF,TGTGCCAGCAGTGAATATGTTGGTACGGGAGAGACCCAGTACTTC
.,TRBV9,TRBJ2-1,TRBD1,CASSAGTGGYNEQFF,TGTGCCAGCAGCGCTGGGACAGGGGGATACAATGAGCAGTTCTTC
.,TRBV9,TRBJ2-2,.,CASSVGTDPGELFF,TGTGCCAGCAGCGTAGGGACAGACCCCGGGGAGCTGTTTTTT
.,TRBV5-1,TRBJ2-2,TRBD1,CASSVGTANTGELFF,TGCGCCAGCAGCGTTGGGACAGCGAACACCGGGGAGCTGTTTTTT
.,TRBV18,TRBJ1-3,TRBD1,CASSPSTGENTIYF,TGTGCCAGCTCACCATCGACAGGGGAAAACACCATATATTTT
once,TRBV7-9,TRBJ2-7,TRBD2,CASSWNFGGNEQYF,TGTGCCAGCAGCTGGAATTTCGGGGGGAACGAGCAGTACTTC
.,TRBV7-9,TRBJ2-5,TRBD2,CASGASGGGRTQYF,TGTGCCAGCGGGGCTAGCGGCGGCGGGCGCACCCAGTACTTC
.,TRBV19,TRBJ2-2,.,CASSIEASNTGELFF,TGTGCCAGTAGTATAGAGGCATCGAACACCGGGGAGCTGTTTTTT
.,TRBV5-6,TRBJ2-7,.,CASSSLGARDEQYF,TGTGCCAGCAGCTCCCTTGGGGCTCGGGACGAGCAGTACTTC
.,TRBV2,TRBJ2-1,TRBD2,CASSDTRGGAYNEQFF,TGTGCCAGCAGTGACACCCGGGGGGGCGCCTACAATGAGCAGTTCTTC
.,TRBV28,TRBJ1-2,.,CASSWGEHYGYTF,TGTGCCAGCAGTTGGGGGGAACACTATGGCTACACCTTC
.,TRBV29-1,TRBJ1-2,TRBD1,CSDRDSQANYGYTF,TGCAGCGATCGGGACAGCCAAGCTAACTATGGCTACACCTTC
.,TRBV5-1,TRBJ2-2,.,CASSLWGAGELFF,TGCGCCAGCAGCTTATGGGGGGCCGGGGAGCTGTTTTTT
.,TRBV15,TRBJ2-1,TRBD2,CATSNPGLASHEQFF,TGTGCCACCAGCAATCCGGGACTAGCGAGCCATGAGCAGTTCTTC
.,TRBV18,TRBJ2-7,.,CASSPSEGEQYF,TGTGCCAGCTCACCCAGTGAGGGAGAGCAGTACTTC
few,TRBV6-5,TRBJ2-7,TRBD1,CASRPTGGIYEQYF,TGTGCCAGCAGGCCTACAGGGGGCATCTACGAGCAGTACTTC
.,TRBV5-4,TRBJ2-6,.,CASSLAGVSGANVLTF,TGTGCCAGCAGCTTGGCAGGGGTGTCTGGGGCCAACGTCCTGACTTTC
.,TRBV27,TRBJ1-2,.,CASSFDRRNYGYTF,TGTGCCAGCAGTTTTGACAGAAGGAACTATGGCTACACCTTC
.,TRBV11-2,TRBJ2-5,TRBD1,CASSLGALRGRGETQYF,TGTGCCAGCAGCTTAGGGGCGTTGAGGGGGCGAGGGGAGACCCAGTACTTC
.,TRBV19,TRBJ1-1,.,CASSIGENTEAFF,TGTGCCAGTAGTATCGGTGAGAACACTGAAGCTTTCTTT
.,TRBV7-3,TRBJ2-7,.,CASSLSGQTQQQYF,TGTGCCAGCAGCTTAAGTGGACAAACTCAACAGCAGTACTTC
.,TRBV28,TRBJ2-2,.,CASRLQGKDTGELFF,TGTGCCAGCAGACTACAGGGAAAGGACACCGGGGAGCTGTTTTTT
few,TRBV27,TRBJ1-6,TRBD1,CASSFNGAGGLSPLHF,TGTGCCAGCAGTTTTAATGGGGCAGGGGGCCTTTCACCCCTCCACTTT
.,TRBV19,TRBJ2-3,TRBD1,CASSIRQGTYTQYF,TGTGCCAGTAGTATACGACAGGGAACTTATACGCAGTATTTT
.,TRBV6-5,TRBJ1-2,TRBD1,CASGQGYGYTF,TGTGCCAGCGGACAGGGGTATGGCTACACCTTC
.,TRBV7-8,TRBJ1-5,.,CASSLQAVNQPQHF,TGTGCCAGCAGCTTACAGGCAGTCAATCAGCCCCAGCATTTT
.,TRBV5-6,TRBJ1-2,TRBD1,CASSPRTGTVDGYTF,TGTGCCAGCAGCCCTAGGACCGGGACAGTCGATGGCTACACCTTC
once,TRBV2,TRBJ2-2,.,CAGTYRDGTGELFF,TGTGCCGGGACATACAGGGACGGCACCGGGGAGCTGTTTTTT
.,TRBV4-3,TRBJ2-1,.,CASSQEPAGDNEQFF,TGCGCCAGCAGCCAAGAACCGGCAGGCGACAATGAGCAGTTCTTC
few,TRBV6-5,TRBJ1-1,.,CASSLGSMNTEAFF,TGTGCCAGCAGCCTAGGGAGCATGAACACTGAAGCTTTCTTT
.,TRBV6-4,TRBJ1-2,TRBD1,CASSDFDRGYGYTF,TGTGCCAGCAGTGACTTCGACAGGGGCTATGGCTACACCTTC
.,TRBV29-1,TRBJ2-7,TRBD1,CSVEWRTGTGAYEQYF,TGCAGCGTTGAATGGCGCACCGGGACAGGGGCCTACGAGCAGTACTTC
.,TRBV4-3,TRBJ2-7,.,CASSQQGRSYEQYF,TGCGCCAGCAGCCAACAGGGGAGATCCTACGAGCAGTACTTC
.,TRBV11-3,TRBJ2-2,TRBD1,CASSPRGQGNGELFF,TGTGCCAGCAGCCCGAGGGGACAGGGGAACGGGGAGCTGTTTTTT
.,TRBV11-2,TRBJ2-7,.,CASSLVQVGEQYF,TGTGCCAGCAGCTTGGTACAGGTCGGCGAGCAGTACTTC
.,TRBV2,TRBJ2-5,.,CASSTRRETQYF,TGTGCCAGCAGTACTCGCCGGGAGACCCAGTACTTC
.,TRBV7-9,TRBJ2-5,TRBD2,CASSLGTSGGRWETQYF,TGTGCCAGCAGCCTCGGGACTAGCGGGGGGCGATGGGAGACCCAGTACTTC